These T cell receptor beta chains were read from a single sample in a study of blood T cell repertoires in COVID-19. The protocol was immunoSEQ multiplex PCR, while the TCRdb copy is restricted to in-frame clones and leaves out a portion. The table shows 140,000 to 150,000 clones, with around 85% occurring only once. Sequencing used peripheral blood. The source is a woman aged 55-70 years with COVID-19, enrolled during active disease. Both conserved end residues are part of each CDR3. The D gene is left open where the match is weak. Some rows mark clone size as missing; the rest say once, few, many or name a class of expanded clone.

TRBJ1-2	TRBV10-3	-	-	CAISDQGGNYGYTF	TGTGCCATCAGTGATCAAGGCGGAAACTATGGCTACACCTTC
TRBJ1-2	TRBV7-2	-	-	CASSLGRTEGYGYTF	TGTGCCAGCAGCTTAGGCCGGACAGAAGGCTATGGCTACACCTTC
TRBJ1-1	TRBV7-9	-	-	CASSLAGNTEAFF	TGTGCCAGCAGCTTAGCCGGGAACACTGAAGCTTTCTTT
TRBJ1-5	TRBV6-8	TRBD1	once	CASSLDRRCNQPQHF	TGTGCCAGCAGTCTGGACAGGCGCTGCAATCAGCCCCAGCATTTT
TRBJ2-7	TRBV29-1	-	-	CSVEISFHEQYF	TGCAGCGTTGAAATATCTTTTCACGAGCAGTACTTC
TRBJ1-1	TRBV3-1/TRBV3-2	TRBD1	-	CASSQGDRWTEAFF	TGTGCCAGCAGCCAAGGGGACAGGTGGACTGAAGCTTTCTTT
TRBJ1-2	TRBV7-8	-	-	CASSLGGLGGYTF	TGTGCCAGCAGCTTAGGAGGGTTGGGTGGCTACACCTTC
TRBJ2-7	TRBV29-1	-	-	CSVERGPYEQYF	TGCAGCGTTGAGCGGGGTCCCTACGAGCAGTACTTC
TRBJ2-3	TRBV14	-	-	CASSQVWRGDTQYF	TGTGCCAGCAGCCAAGTATGGAGAGGGGATACGCAGTATTTT
TRBJ2-7	TRBV29-1	-	-	CSVDARGTYEQYF	TGCAGCGTTGACGCTAGGGGTACCTACGAGCAGTACTTC
TRBJ2-5	TRBV3-1/TRBV3-2	-	-	CASSQVVAGETQYF	TGTGCCAGCAGCCAAGTGGTTGCGGGGGAGACCCAGTACTTC
TRBJ2-7	TRBV7-8	-	-	CASSLNRVNEQYF	TGTGCCAGCAGCTTAAACAGGGTCAACGAGCAGTACTTC
TRBJ1-6	TRBV30	-	-	CAWESLQRSWVHF	TGTGCCTGGGAGAGTCTTCAGCGGTCTTGGGTCCACTTT
TRBJ2-7	TRBV7-8	-	-	CASSFPGTPVQYF	TGTGCCAGCAGCTTTCCCGGGACACCGGTGCAGTACTTC